Each of the 18 T cell receptor beta chains below was sequenced from the same sample in a study of shared clonotypes between healthy human individuals. Data came from immunoSEQ multiplex PCR; TCRdb stores just in-frame clones and leaves some out. The sample shows around 1,000,000 clones, approximately 80% of them seen only once. Sequenced: memory CD4+ T cells from PBMCs. The subset denotes: CD45RA-negative fraction. The receptors originated from a young man in good health. Some clones in this sample may be carry-over from other donors' samples.

This clone was found many times. The genes are TRBV7-8 and TRBJ2-2; 8 bases are a match to TRBD2. J lost 10 bases, V lost 6 bases, and 1 base had no gene match. The germline V gene encodes CDR1 SGHVS and CDR2 FQNEAQ. The CDR3 runs 11 residues. CDR3 residues: CASSGLAELFF. In DNA, the CDR3 is TGTGCCAGCAGTGGACTAGCGGAGCTGTTTTTT.

This clone was observed a handful of times. V usage is TRBV28 and J usage is TRBJ1-5; a weak D match, TRBD1 (5 bases). The CDR3 runs to 13 residues. Per germline, CDR1 MDHEN and CDR2 SYDVKM. V lost 8 bases and J 6 bases, leaving 14 bases between the germline ends. CDR3 amino acids: CASGTGLSQPQHF. As DNA, the CDR3 is TGTGCCAGCGGGACGGGGCTTAGTCAGCCCCAGCATTTT.

Only a few counts were recorded for this clone. V is TRBV5-6 and J is TRBJ1-6; D is perhaps TRBD1 (5 bases). Trimming removed 0 bases at V and 7 bases at J, with 11 bases between. This CDR3 has 15 residues. CDR1 is SGHDT, CDR2 YYEEEE, per germline. DNA for the CDR3: TGTGCCAGCAGCTTGGGCGGGACGGGGAATTCACCCCTCCACTTT. Its translation: CASSLGGTGNSPLHF.

The CDR3 DNA is TGTGCCATCCGGGGACAGGGGGACACTGAAGCTTTCTTT. Translated, it gives CAIRGQGDTEAFF. The chain uses TRBV10-3 and TRBJ1-1, with 11 bases that match TRBD1. Trimming at V came to 8 bases and at J to 3 bases, leaving 2 bases not matched to a gene. Germline V lookup: CDR1 ENHRY, CDR2 SYGVKD. The CDR3 length is 13 residues.

This clone was counted a few times. This chain links TRBV2 with TRBJ1-5, with D possibly TRBD1 on 6 matching bases. Germline V gives CDR1 SNHLY, CDR2 FYNNEI. Trimming removed 3 bases from V and 6 bases from J, with 12 bases in between. This CDR3 has 14 amino acids. The CDR3 nucleotides are TGTGCCAGCAGTGATTCACAGGGACGTCAGCCCCAGCATTTT. Its translation is CASSDSQGRQPQHF.

The V and J genes are TRBV18 and TRBJ1-4; 9 positions match TRBD1. Per the germline V gene, CDR1 is KGHSH and CDR2 is LQKENI. Trimming at V came to 3 bases and at J to 0 bases, leaving 14 bases not matched to a gene. This CDR3 spans 20 amino acids. CDR3 sequence reads: CASSPTGGFWRSATNEKLFF. In DNA form, the CDR3 reads TGTGCCAGCTCACCGACAGGGGGGTTTTGGCGATCGGCAACTAATGAAAAACTGTTTTTT.

The chain employs TRBV5-1 and TRBJ2-3; D gene unclear. With 0 bases removed from V and 8 bases from J, the gap between germline ends came to 13 bases. This CDR3 spans 14 amino acids. CDR1 and CDR2 from the germline V gene are SGHRS and YFSETQ. CDR3 DNA sequence: TGCGCCAGCAGCTTGGATACTGCCTCCGGTACGCAGTATTTT. Protein: CASSLDTASGTQYF.

This clone was picked up a small number of times. CDR3 region: CASSNPGHDYEQYF. For the CDR3, the DNA is TGTGCCAGCAGCAACCCGGGACACGACTACGAGCAGTACTTC. The V and J genes are TRBV5-6 and TRBJ2-7; TRBD1 might be the D (6 bases). The CDR3 contains 14 residues. Trimming removed 4 bases at V and 3 bases at J, with 14 bases between. Germline CDR1 and CDR2: SGHDT and YYEEEE.

Turning to this clone: This same CDR3 is encoded by further DNA sequences in the sample. The chain employs TRBV11-3 and TRBJ1-1; D remains unclear. The germline V and J ends were trimmed by 1 base and 1 base, with 4 bases remaining between them. Per germline, CDR1 SGHNT and CDR2 YENEEA. The CDR3 runs 13 residues. In nucleotides, the CDR3 is TGTGCCAGCAGCTTAGGACAGAACACTGAAGCTTTCTTT. Its protein is CASSLGQNTEAFF.

The V call is TRBV21-1, the J call TRBJ1-1. TRBV21-1 is labeled a pseudogene. This CDR3 region has 17 residues. CDR3 amino acids: CASSKARAPARRTEAFF. For the CDR3, the DNA is TGTGCCAGCAGCAAAGCCCGGGCCCCGGCGCGACGAACTGAAGCTTTCTTT.

The chain uses TRBV4-1 and TRBJ1-4, with D unclear. From germline, CDR1 is MGHRA and CDR2 YSYEKL. The ends were cut back, 1 base at V and 6 bases at J, with 12 bases in the middle. This CDR3 contains 15 residues. The CDR3 region is CASSQGGLPHEKLFF. The CDR3 DNA sequence: TGCGCCAGCAGCCAAGGTGGCCTACCGCATGAAAAACTGTTTTTT.

This chain links TRBV7-9 with TRBJ1-1; unclear D gene. Trimming stripped 2 bases from V and 3 bases from J, with 7 bases between. This CDR3 comprises 13 residues. Germline V CDR1 and CDR2: SEHNR, FQNEAQ (reference sequence). Here the CDR3 reads CASSLITDTEAFF. In DNA form, the CDR3 reads TGTGCCAGCAGCTTAATAACAGACACTGAAGCTTTCTTT. The full variable domain, with the rest looked up from reference TRBV7-9 and TRBJ1-1, is DTGVSQNPRHKITKRGQNVTFRCDPISEHNRLYWYRQTLGQGPEFLTYFQNEAQLEKSRLLSDRFSAERPKGSFSTLEIQRTEQGDSAMYLCASSLITDTEAFFGQGTRLTVV.

This clone has a single count. Other DNA sequences in the same sample also yield this CDR3. The rearrangement links TRBV18 to TRBJ1-5; D unclear. Trimming cost V 2 bases and J 6 bases, with 8 bases left between them. Germline loops: CDR1 KGHSH, CDR2 LQKENI. This CDR3 spans 13 amino acids. Written as DNA, the CDR3 is TGTGCCAGCTCACCAGGCGATGGTCAGCCCCAGCATTTT. This sequence encodes CASSPGDGQPQHF.

The rearrangement uses TRBV28 and TRBJ2-7; tentatively, D is TRBD1 (6 bases). V was trimmed by 5 bases and J by 4 bases, leaving 9 bases between them. Germline loops: CDR1 MDHEN, CDR2 SYDVKM. This CDR3 is 12 amino acids long. This chain's CDR3 is CASSATGYEQYF. The CDR3, as DNA: TGTGCCAGCAGTGCAACAGGGTACGAGCAGTACTTC.

This chain connects TRBV7-9 to TRBJ2-1; D possibly corresponds to TRBD2 (6 bases). Germline V gene lookup returns CDR1 SEHNR and CDR2 FQNEAQ (reference sequence). This CDR3 region has 16 residues. Trimming removed 5 bases at V and 0 bases at J, with 14 bases between. The CDR3 DNA reads TGTGCCAGCAGCCATCAGGGACTGTTCTCCTACAATGAGCAGTTCTTC. Protein sequence: CASSHQGLFSYNEQFF.

This clone has a single count. The V and J genes are TRBV5-1 and TRBJ2-7, with a possible D match to TRBD2 (5 bases). The CDR3 is made up of 14 amino acids. Germline values: CDR1 SGHRS, CDR2 YFSETQ. V lost 1 base and J 6 bases, leaving 14 bases between the germline ends. The CDR3 here is CASSLLAIGSEQYF. For the CDR3, the DNA is TGCGCCAGCAGCTTGCTAGCTATTGGTAGCGAGCAGTACTTC.

This chain joins TRBV2 and TRBJ2-3, with D uncertain. The CDR3 is 12 residues long. Germline CDR1 and CDR2: SNHLY and FYNNEI. The V end lost 7 bases, the J end lost 2 bases, and 7 bases lay between the germline ends. The CDR3, as DNA: TGTGCCAGCAACGTAGCCACAGATACGCAGTATTTT. It encodes CASNVATDTQYF.

This clone was observed a handful of times. The chain joins TRBV5-1 to TRBJ1-3, with 7 nucleotides matching TRBD1. Germline CDR1 and CDR2: SGHRS and YFSETQ. This CDR3 contains 16 residues. Unmatched junction bases numbered 6, after V lost 3 bases and J lost 0 bases. CDR3 loop: CASSSRDSTSGNTIYF. DNA of the CDR3: TGCGCCAGCAGCTCCCGGGACAGCACCTCTGGAAACACCATATATTTT.